This TCR beta chain was retrieved from a study of shared clonotypes between healthy human individuals. Only in-frame clones appear in the TCRdb table, and some are missing; sequencing was by immunoSEQ multiplex PCR. The table lists about 2.3 million clones, 85% to 95% of them singletons. CDR1 SGHAT and CDR2 FQNNGV come from the germline V gene. Trimming cost V 1 base and J 7 bases, with 1 base left between them. The CDR3 has 11 residues. This clone was detected a few times. The same CDR3 also results from other DNA sequences found in this sample. The chain combines TRBV11-2 with TRBJ1-4, with D unresolved. The sequence derives from a man younger than 35 in good health. Some clones in this sample may be carry-over from other donors' samples. Sequencing was done on a sample of naive CD4+ T cells from PBMCs. Subset reported: CD45RA+ positively selected. Here the CDR3 reads CASSLAEKLFF. The CDR3 bases are TGTGCCAGCAGCTTAGCTGAAAAACTGTTTTTT.